The sequence of this T cell receptor beta chain was determined in a study of T cell responses to AZD1222 COVID-19 vaccine. Study results and caveats: In all cases, repertoires were sampled only after the peak T cell response. Clonal diversity was possibly underestimated, and the donors were mostly white British, with more females.

On this clone: As yet, its antigen is unknown.

Germline trimming cut 4 bases from V and 7 bases from J; bases unmatched to any gene: 12. The CDR3 contains 16 residues. Looked up from germline, CDR1 is MNHNS and CDR2 is SASEGT. The assay was immunoSEQ multiplex PCR, and TCRdb's table has in-frame clones only and misses some. Of 160,000 or so clones in the sample, roughly 86% were seen once. The TCR sequence derives from an adult in good health. The V and J genes are TRBV6-1 and TRBJ2-7, with TRBD1 matching 11 bases. The starting material was peripheral blood, obtained on day 0 of AZD1222 vaccination. CDR3 in amino acids: CASSVISGTGGPEQYF. CDR3 DNA: TGTGCCAGCAGTGTTATATCCGGGACAGGGGGTCCGGAGCAGTACTTC.